This T cell receptor (beta chain) was documented in a study of identical twins. The study, taken as a whole, reports: Models predicted too little out-of-frame TCR alpha sharing in monozygotic twins. Cross-sectional statistics underpinned the conclusions; the same donors were not followed. Fewer insertions were carried by abundant cord blood beta clonotypes, but none was seen in memory repertoires.

TCRdb recomputed calls from the 5' RACE reads with MiXCR, one row per CDR3 protein. The repertoire holds more than 1.5 million distinct CDR3 sequences, with more than 30% as singletons. This clonotype was observed a handful of times. Its target is unknown. The CDR3 has 15 residues. V was pared by 1 base and J by 1 base, with 13 bases between. CDR1 and CDR2 (germline): DFQATT, SNEGSKA (reference sequence). The clonotype was recovered from a newborn girl in good health. The specimen sequenced was cord blood. This chain connects TRBV20-1 to TRBJ1-2; D might be TRBD1 (5 bases). CDR3 coding DNA: TGCAGTGCTAGAGCCCGCCCGGGACGTAACTATGGCTACACCTTC. Translation: CSARARPGRNYGYTF.